This T cell receptor (beta chain) is drawn from a study of cytomegalovirus exposure and HLA in healthy donors. Study results and caveats: Presence/absence analyses took donor sequencing depth as roughly uniform. Highest at DRB1 and lowest at HLA-C, TCR association rates differed among HLA loci in a later analysis. In vitro checks showed that three CMV-associated chains really do target CMV antigens.

As regards this clone: Its antigen is as yet unknown.

Deletions cut 2 bases from V and 0 bases from J, with 11 bases between. Germline V CDR1 and CDR2: MDHEN, SYDVKM. The CDR3 loop spans 16 amino acids. Use of 60 Vbeta and 13 Jbeta primers characterized the PCR. The table came from immunoSEQ multiplex PCR; TCRdb's copy has only in-frame clones and leaves some out. Among around 150,000 clones listed, around 80% were seen once. The chain couples TRBV28 to TRBJ2-1; weak D call: TRBD1 (5 bases). The TCR sequence derives from a girl between 5 and 17 years old in good health and CMV-seropositive. Material: PBMCs. The CDR3 bases are TGTGCCAGCAGTTTAATGACAGCTAGCTCCTACAATGAGCAGTTCTTC. It is translated as CASSLMTASSYNEQFF. Full variable domain (outside the CDR3, taken from reference TRBV28 and TRBJ2-1): DVKVTQSSRYLVKRTGEKVFLECVQDMDHENMFWYRQDPGLGLRLIYFSYDVKMKEKGDIPEGYSVSREKKERFSLILESASTNQTSMYLCASSLMTASSYNEQFFGPGTRLTVL.